One sample yielded the 23 T cell receptor beta chains listed below, sequenced in a study of blood T cell repertoires in COVID-19 (dated by TCRdb to 2020 to 2021). The method behind the library was the immunoSEQ multiplex PCR assay. In its TCRdb copy, this immuneACCESS table keeps in-frame sequences only and misses some clones. Where compared with another copy, unresolved V genes explain less than half of these, and the others have no known cause. For this sample the table gives approximately 69,000 clones, of which roughly 86% were detected only once. The ten biggest clones cover approximately 30% of the sample. Sequencing used peripheral blood. The receptors were gathered from a man aged 45-60 years with acute or convalescent COVID-19.

The genes are TRBV18 and TRBJ2-7, with TRBD1 as a possible D gene (5 bases). Trimming stripped 4 bases from V and 3 bases from J, with 13 bases between. The CDR3 is 14 residues long. In germline, CDR1 is KGHSH, CDR2 LQKENI. The CDR3 nucleotides are TGTGCCAGCTCACTCGAAGACAGTAGCTACGAGCAGTACTTC. Protein: CASSLEDSSYEQYF. Full variable domain (outside the CDR3, taken from reference TRBV18 and TRBJ2-7): NAGVMQNPRHLVRRRGQEARLRCSPMKGHSHVYWYRQLPEEGLKFMVYLQKENIIDESGMPKERFSAEFPKEGPSILRIQQVVRGDSAAYFCASSLEDSSYEQYFGPGTRLTVT.

The chain uses TRBV2 and TRBJ1-2; 10 positions agree with TRBD1. Germline CDR1 is SNHLY and CDR2 is FYNNEI. The length of the CDR3 is 13 residues. J was trimmed by 6 bases and V by 6 bases; bases with no gene match: 4. The CDR3 DNA reads TGTGCCAGCAGGTCAGGGACAGGGGATGGCTACACCTTC. Amino acids: CASRSGTGDGYTF.

Within the sample, this clone is medium-sized. The CDR3 DNA is TGTGCCAGCAGCCTGGACAGGGGGAAGCAGTACTTC. This translates into CASSLDRGKQYF. This rearrangement joins TRBV14 to TRBJ2-7; 10 nucleotides match TRBD1. V gave up 4 bases and J gave up 8 bases; unmatched junction bases: 2. Per the germline V gene, CDR1 is SGHDN and CDR2 is FVKESK. CDR3 size: 12 residues.

The rearrangement links TRBV4-2 to TRBJ1-1, with TRBD1 matching 7 bases. With V trimmed by 0 bases and J by 1 base, 2 bases remained unmatched. The CDR3 consists of 15 residues. From germline, CDR1 is LGHNA and CDR2 YNFKEQ. The CDR3 reads CASSQEYRGNTEAFF. DNA of the CDR3: TGTGCCAGCAGCCAAGAGTACAGGGGGAACACTGAAGCTTTCTTT.

The chain couples TRBV18 to TRBJ2-3; a weak D match, TRBD1 (5 bases). The CDR3 has 15 residues. Germline V gene data show CDR1 as KGHSH and CDR2 as LQKENI. The germline V and J ends were trimmed by 2 bases and 1 base, with 10 bases remaining between them. CDR3 nucleotides: TGTGCCAGCTCACCAAATACAGGCGGCACAGATACGCAGTATTTT. Amino acids: CASSPNTGGTDTQYF.

The gene calls are TRBV5-6 and TRBJ2-1; 7 positions match TRBD1. The CDR3 has 14 amino acids. CDR1 is SGHDT, CDR2 YYEEEE, per germline. After removal of 4 bases from V and 3 bases from J, the junction contained 4 bases not matched to a gene. In nucleotides, the CDR3 is TGTGCCAGCAGCACCGGGACAGTCTACAATGAGCAGTTCTTC. Translating it yields CASSTGTVYNEQFF.

This chain links TRBV29-1 with TRBJ2-5; 7 bases align to TRBD2. The germline gives CDR1 SQVTM, CDR2 ANQGSEA. V lost 3 bases to trimming and J lost 0 bases; unmatched junction nucleotides: 7. The CDR3 has 15 residues. The CDR3: CSVDGGGWYQETQYF. The CDR3 coding sequence is TGCAGCGTTGATGGGGGGGGATGGTACCAAGAGACCCAGTACTTC.

The chain couples TRBV6-2 or TRBV6-3 to TRBJ2-2; TRBD1 matches 10 bases. Germline CDR1 and CDR2: MNHEY and SVGEGT. V was pared by 3 bases and J by 7 bases, with 5 bases of the junction left unmatched. The CDR3 totals 15 residues. The CDR3 DNA sequence: TGTGCCAGCAGTTATGGACAGGGGGTCGGCGGGGAGCTGTTTTTT. Protein product: CASSYGQGVGGELFF.

The chain employs TRBV24-1 and TRBJ2-1, with D perhaps TRBD2 (7 bases). CDR3 length equals 15 residues. Germline CDR1 reads KGHDR; CDR2 reads SFDVKD. V lost 3 bases to trimming and J lost 8 bases, with 16 bases between them. The CDR3 is CATSDTRGGVDEQFF. The CDR3 DNA follows: TGTGCCACCAGTGATACGAGGGGGGGTGTCGATGAGCAGTTCTTC.

The chain uses TRBV6-5 and TRBJ2-2, with 7 nucleotides matching TRBD1. The CDR3 has 14 amino acids. The V gene end was trimmed by 6 bases and the J gene end by 6 bases; junction bases not matched to a gene: 7. CDR1 and CDR2 (germline): MNHEY, SVGAGI. CDR3 protein: CASRLFDRAGELFF. CDR3 nucleotide sequence: TGTGCCAGCAGACTCTTCGACAGGGCCGGGGAGCTGTTTTTT.

The V and J genes are TRBV19 and TRBJ1-5; a possible D gene is TRBD1 (6 bases). The CDR3 runs 13 residues. The germline V gene encodes CDR1 LNHDA and CDR2 SQIVND (reference sequence). Trimming took 8 bases from V and 4 from J, leaving 12 bases between them. CDR3 region: CASSDSLNQPQHF. CDR3 DNA sequence: TGTGCCAGTTCGGACAGCCTAAATCAGCCCCAGCATTTT.

The rearrangement links TRBV10-3 to TRBJ2-2; 11 nucleotides line up with TRBD2. The V gene's germline CDR1 is ENHRY and CDR2 SYGVKD. There are 16 residues in the CDR3. The trim removed 3 bases at V and 5 bases at J, leaving 5 bases unmatched. This chain's CDR3 is CAISDSGTSGTGELFF. The CDR3 coding sequence is TGTGCCATCAGTGACTCCGGGACTAGCGGTACCGGGGAGCTGTTTTTT.

This clone occurred once. The V gene is TRBV30, the J gene TRBJ2-5; D is uncertain. The CDR3 is made up of 11 amino acids. CDR1 GTSNPN and CDR2 SVGIG come from the germline V gene (reference sequence). Trimming removed 2 bases from V and 5 bases from J, with 6 bases in between. The CDR3 reads CAWSFGETQYF. The CDR3, as DNA: TGTGCCTGGAGTTTCGGGGAGACCCAGTACTTC.

The chain recombines TRBV5-1 with TRBJ2-3; 8 nucleotides align to TRBD2. Germline V gives CDR1 SGHRS, CDR2 YFSETQ. The CDR3 covers 15 residues. With 7 bases clipped from V and 0 bases from J, the junction kept 7 bases outside the gene matches. The CDR3 is CASGRGGGSTDTQYF. The DNA of the CDR3 is TGCGCCAGCGGACGGGGGGGCGGGAGCACAGATACGCAGTATTTT.

The CDR3 sequence: CASSPSQGARAGELFF. In nucleotides, the CDR3 is TGCGCCAGCAGCCCGTCACAGGGGGCTAGGGCCGGGGAGCTGTTTTTT. The V gene is TRBV4-1, the J gene TRBJ2-2; TRBD1 aligns across 9 bases. This CDR3 is built from 16 residues. Germline V gene lookup returns CDR1 MGHRA and CDR2 YSYEKL. After removal of 4 bases from V and 6 bases from J, the junction contained 9 bases not matched to a gene.

The chain combines TRBV6-2 or TRBV6-3 with TRBJ2-1, with D perhaps TRBD2 (5 bases). The germline CDR1 and CDR2 sequences are MNHEY and SVGEGT. The V and J ends lost 0 bases and 13 bases respectively, with 22 bases between them. This CDR3 comprises 16 residues. The CDR3 region has the DNA TGTGCCAGCAGTTACTCGTTGTTCGGTGGAGGTGGCAGACAGTTCTTC. Protein sequence: CASSYSLFGGGGRQFF.

This rearrangement joins TRBV6-1 to TRBJ2-5; 7 bases are shared with TRBD1. The CDR3 length is 14 residues. Germline assignment: CDR1 MNHNS and CDR2 SASEGT. V lost 1 base to trimming and J lost 3 bases; unmatched junction nucleotides: 2. In nucleotides, the CDR3 is TGTGCCAGCAGTGAAGGGACAGGTGAAGAGACCCAGTACTTC. This codes for CASSEGTGEETQYF.

The chain links TRBV28 to TRBJ1-3; tentatively, D is TRBD1 (6 bases). Per the germline V gene, CDR1 is MDHEN and CDR2 is SYDVKM. CDR3 length equals 17 residues. The ends were cut back, 3 bases at V and 6 bases at J, with 21 bases in the middle. The CDR3 region has the DNA TGTGCCAGCAGTTTCGGACAGTTCGGAGACGCGGAAAACACCATATATTTT. Encoded protein: CASSFGQFGDAENTIYF. The full variable domain, with the rest looked up from reference TRBV28 and TRBJ1-3, is DVKVTQSSRYLVKRTGEKVFLECVQDMDHENMFWYRQDPGLGLRLIYFSYDVKMKEKGDIPEGYSVSREKKERFSLILESASTNQTSMYLCASSFGQFGDAENTIYFGEGSWLTVV.

There are a few counts of this clone. J is TRBJ2-1 and V is TRBV19; 7 nucleotides agree with TRBD1. Germline V gives CDR1 LNHDA, CDR2 SQIVND (reference sequence). This CDR3 region has 15 residues. J was trimmed by 1 base and V by 6 bases; bases with no gene match: 6. The CDR3 loop reads CASSLTGQSYNEQFF. As DNA, the CDR3 is TGTGCCAGTAGCTTAACGGGACAGTCCTACAATGAGCAGTTCTTC.

The chain has TRBV3-1 (or the pseudogene TRBV3-2) and TRBJ2-2; D is perhaps TRBD1 (6 bases). This CDR3 is built from 15 residues. Germline V gene sequence: CDR1 LGHDT, CDR2 YNNKEL (reference sequence). Trimming removed 2 bases at V and 6 bases at J, with 13 bases between. CDR3 nucleotide sequence: TGTGCCAGCAGCCAACCCTCTCGGACAGCCGGGGAGCTGTTTTTT. It translates to CASSQPSRTAGELFF.

The chain uses TRBV10-3 and TRBJ2-7; tentatively, D is TRBD2 (7 bases). Germline values: CDR1 ENHRY, CDR2 SYGVKD. The CDR3 is 13 residues long. V was shortened by 4 bases and J by 3 bases, with 10 bases between the two germline ends. The CDR3 DNA reads as TGTGCCATCAGTGGGAGGGGGGGCTACGAGCAGTACTTC. Translated, it gives CAISGRGGYEQYF.

The chain employs TRBV19 and TRBJ2-1; 12 bases agree with TRBD2. The germline gives CDR1 LNHDA, CDR2 SQIVND (reference sequence). The CDR3 has 17 residues. Unmatched junction bases numbered 5, after V lost 1 base and J lost 4 bases. The CDR3 DNA sequence: TGTGCCAGTAGTATAGTCGCTAGCGGGGGGGGTTACAATGAGCAGTTCTTC. It yields the protein CASSIVASGGGYNEQFF.

This chain links TRBV3-1 (or the pseudogene TRBV3-2) with TRBJ2-7; 7 nucleotides align to TRBD2. Unmatched junction bases numbered 3, after V lost 0 bases and J lost 1 base. CDR1 is LGHDT and CDR2 is YNNKEL in the germline V gene (reference sequence). This CDR3 is built from 15 residues. In DNA form, the CDR3 reads TGTGCCAGCAGCCAAGATCGCGGGGGTTCCTACGAGCAGTACTTC. As protein: CASSQDRGGSYEQYF.